These 13 T cell receptor beta chains originate from one sample sequenced in a study of beta chain features in type 1 diabetes. Reverse transcribing all isolated RNA meant expressed TCRB transcripts were sequenced. The protocol was immunoSEQ multiplex PCR, while the TCRdb copy is restricted to in-frame clones and leaves out a portion. This sample has some 220,000 clones, with about a tenth found just once. The material sequenced was central memory CD4+ T cells from blood. The source of these receptors is a young man in good health.

This clone was counted a single time. It differs at one base from a far larger clone, so likely a read error. This chain uses TRBV6-4 with TRBJ2-1; 10 nucleotides align to TRBD2. The germline gives CDR1 MRHNA, CDR2 SNTAGT. This CDR3 comprises 15 residues. CDR3 DNA: TGTGCCCGCAGTGAGCAAGCGGGGGGGCCCCATGAGCAGTTCTTC. Protein: CARSEQAGGPHEQFF.

This clone showed up just a few times. The chain carries TRBV5-1 and TRBJ2-5; 8 nucleotides align to TRBD1. CDR1 and CDR2 from the germline V gene are SGHRS and YFSETQ. There are 14 residues in the CDR3. Germline trimming cut 2 bases from V and 5 bases from J; bases unmatched to any gene: 5. The CDR3 protein is CASSFTGGTETQYF. The CDR3 DNA sequence: TGCGCCAGCAGCTTCACAGGGGGAACCGAGACCCAGTACTTC. Combining the CDR3 with reference TRBV5-1 and TRBJ2-5 gives the whole variable domain KAGVTQTPRYLIKTRGQQVTLSCSPISGHRSVSWYQQTPGQGLQFLFEYFSETQRNKGNFPGRFSGRQFSNSRSEMNVSTLELGDSALYLCASSFTGGTETQYFGPGTRLLVL.

The sample holds many counts of this clone. The chain uses TRBV7-9 and TRBJ2-3, with a tentative D call TRBD1 (6 bases). Trimming left V 11 bases short and J 1 base short, with 13 bases between. Germline values: CDR1 SEHNR, CDR2 FQNEAQ (reference sequence). This CDR3 has 13 residues. The CDR3 nucleotides read TGTGCCGGATTACAGGGAGGCACAGATACGCAGTATTTT. Translation: CAGLQGGTDTQYF. The full variable domain, with the rest looked up from reference TRBV7-9 and TRBJ2-3, is DTGVSQNPRHKITKRGQNVTFRCDPISEHNRLYWYRQTLGQGPEFLTYFQNEAQLEKSRLLSDRFSAERPKGSFSTLEIQRTEQGDSAMYLCAGLQGGTDTQYFGPGTRLTVL.

The V gene is TRBV7-3, the J gene TRBJ2-3; 8 positions agree with TRBD2. The CDR3 runs to 15 residues. V lost 2 bases and J lost 9; bases outside the gene matches: 10. CDR1 and CDR2 (germline): SGHTA, FQGTGA. The CDR3 is CASSLDMAGGGTQYF. CDR3 sequence (DNA): TGTGCCAGCAGCTTAGATATGGCGGGAGGAGGAACGCAGTATTTT.

This clone was observed a handful of times. The gene calls are TRBV5-4 and TRBJ2-7; 7 bases fit TRBD2. J was trimmed by 4 bases and V by 4 bases; bases with no gene match: 11. This CDR3 spans 15 amino acids. The germline CDR1 and CDR2 sequences are SGHNT and YYREEE (reference sequence). The CDR3, as DNA: TGTGCCAGCAGCCGTGGTGGCGGGAGTTTTTACGAGCAGTACTTC. The encoded protein is CASSRGGGSFYEQYF.

This clone showed up many times. The identical CDR3 is also encoded by other nucleotide sequences in the sample. The V gene is TRBV9, the J gene TRBJ2-6; D gene ambiguous. CDR1 is SGDLS, CDR2 YYNGEE, per germline. Trimming pared 1 base from V and 2 bases from J, leaving 7 bases between. The CDR3 is 15 amino acids. CDR3 protein: CASSVIDAGANVLTF. The DNA of the CDR3 is TGTGCCAGCAGCGTAATCGACGCTGGGGCCAACGTCCTGACTTTC.

The rearrangement links TRBV29-1 to TRBJ2-1; 7 bases fit TRBD1. Germline V lookup: CDR1 SQVTM, CDR2 ANQGSEA. The CDR3 spans 13 residues. V shed 6 bases and J 2 bases; nucleotides not matched to a gene: 4. The CDR3 DNA sequence: TGCAGCGTGACAGGGACCACCTACAATGAGCAGTTCTTC. Protein sequence: CSVTGTTYNEQFF.

CDR3 DNA: TGTGCCAGCAGCGTAGAGGAGTTGAGTGAGACCCAGTACTTC. This sequence encodes CASSVEELSETQYF. J is TRBJ2-5 and V is TRBV9, with no clear D. Germline V gene data show CDR1 as SGDLS and CDR2 as YYNGEE. V was clipped by 0 bases and J by 5 bases, with 11 bases between them. The CDR3 is made up of 14 amino acids.

This clone was found a few times. This sequence is one base from a far larger clone and is likely a read error. The V and J genes are TRBV7-9 and TRBJ2-3; 7 positions agree with TRBD2. Germline V gene data show CDR1 as SEHNR and CDR2 as FQNEAQ (reference sequence). Unmatched junction bases numbered 13, after V lost 4 bases and J lost 0 bases. The CDR3 sequence is 18 residues long. CDR3 in DNA: TGTGCCAGCAGCTCCCTAGTGGCTAGCGGCACTAGCACAGATACGCAGTATTTT. Its translation: CASSSLVASGTSTDTQYF.

The rearrangement links TRBV9 to TRBJ2-1; D remains ambiguous. Looked up from germline, CDR1 is SGDLS and CDR2 is YYNGEE. The V end lost 3 bases, the J end lost 6 bases, and 10 bases lay between the germline ends. The CDR3 runs to 13 residues. The CDR3 loop is CASSAATGNEQFF. The CDR3 region has the DNA TGTGCCAGCAGCGCAGCCACGGGCAATGAGCAGTTCTTC.

The chain employs TRBV4-2 and TRBJ2-2; maybe TRBD2 (6 bases). Germline CDR1 is LGHNA and CDR2 is YNFKEQ. The CDR3 has 18 amino acids. V lost 0 bases, J lost 0 bases, and 14 bases lay in between. Here the CDR3 reads CASSQDRLARTNTGELFF. The CDR3, as DNA: TGTGCCAGCAGCCAAGATAGGCTAGCGCGAACGAACACCGGGGAGCTGTTTTTT.

The chain links TRBV11-2 to TRBJ2-4; D gene ambiguous. V was pared by 1 base and J by 1 base, with 8 bases between. There are 15 residues in the CDR3. The germline V gene encodes CDR1 SGHAT and CDR2 FQNNGV. CDR3 sequence reads: CASSLAGGAKNIQYF. The CDR3 nucleotides read TGTGCCAGCAGCTTAGCGGGTGGGGCCAAAAACATTCAGTACTTC.

This chain connects TRBV4-1 to TRBJ2-7; D remains ambiguous. CDR3 length: 13 residues. The V end was cut by 0 bases, the J end by 6 bases, with 9 bases between. Germline V gene sequence: CDR1 MGHRA, CDR2 YSYEKL. CDR3 nucleotides: TGCGCCAGCAGCCAAGAACCCTGGGGCGAGCAGTACTTC. Translating gives CASSQEPWGEQYF.